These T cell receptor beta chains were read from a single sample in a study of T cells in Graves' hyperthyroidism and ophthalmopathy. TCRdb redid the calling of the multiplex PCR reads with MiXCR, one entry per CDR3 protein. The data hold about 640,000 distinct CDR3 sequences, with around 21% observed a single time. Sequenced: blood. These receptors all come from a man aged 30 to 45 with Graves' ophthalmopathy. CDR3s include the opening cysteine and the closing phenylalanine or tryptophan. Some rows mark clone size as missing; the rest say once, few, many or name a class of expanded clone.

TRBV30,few,CAWSVNSGTLFF
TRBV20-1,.,CSARRQGLLGNQPQHF
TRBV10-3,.,CAISDPGLAGGTDTQYF
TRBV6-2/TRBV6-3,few,CASSYSALLAGSTDTQYF
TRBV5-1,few,CASSPSRSTEQYF
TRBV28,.,CASSSIGAPHYGYTF
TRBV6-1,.,CASSSTSGKVDTQYF
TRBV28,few,CASSFPTSGRAVAKNIQYF
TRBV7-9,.,CASSIAGVSTGELFF
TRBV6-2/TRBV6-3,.,CASSQPGFGTEAFF
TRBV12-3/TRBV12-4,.,CASSLGGMRSTEAFF
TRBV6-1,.,CASSKTGKRDYGYTF
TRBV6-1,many,CASSESHRSAEAFF
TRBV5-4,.,CASSHGQVTTGELFF
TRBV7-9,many,CASSQGRYEAFF
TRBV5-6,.,CASSLGSPRGGPNTEAFF
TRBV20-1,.,CSASRPGLASHEQYF
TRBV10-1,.,CASSESKTGWSDTQYF
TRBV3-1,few,CASSRLGGPGSTGELFF
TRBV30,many,CAWSAFPGGGNQPQHF
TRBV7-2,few,CASSLQPSGGDGYTF
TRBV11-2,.,CASSWTSGIISNTGELFF
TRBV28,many,CASSLTGGHTEAFF
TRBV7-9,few,CASKQGARDEQFF
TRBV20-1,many,CSARSGDRGFNGYTF